This record concerns one T cell receptor (beta chain) sequence. Alongside a J-beta primer mix, a sample-barcoded 5' primer served in a second PCR lasting about 7 to 12 cycles. A single record per CDR3 protein comes from TCRdb applying MiXCR to the 5' RACE reads. This sample carries 1.5 million to 2 million distinct CDR3 sequences, roughly two fifths of them seen once, and the ten largest clones take 23%. A minimum of 6.5 million PBMCs was isolated per sample. Total RNA extracted from each sample amounted to at least 5 micrograms. This specimen belongs to a study of blood T cells in healthy people across ages. Deletions cut 3 bases from V and 3 bases from J, with 9 bases between. Germline CDR1 is DFQATT and CDR2 is SNEGSKA (reference sequence). This CDR3 comprises 12 residues.

The source of this sequence is a human donor in good health. The chain has TRBV20-1 and TRBJ2-7; D remains unclear. Sequencing input: blood. CDR3 in amino acids: CSASPTVYEQYF. The CDR3 region has the DNA TGCAGTGCTAGTCCCACAGTCTACGAGCAGTACTTC.